The rows below give T cell receptor beta chains drawn from one sample of a study of shared clonotypes between healthy human individuals. Some clones are missing from TCRdb's copy, which holds only in-frame ones; the method was immunoSEQ multiplex PCR. The table includes millions of clones, approximately 94% detected once. Sequenced input: naive CD4+ T cells sorted from blood. Every receptor here comes from a man between 18 and 35 years old in good health. The CDR3 runs from the conserved cysteine through the conserved F or W. Rows give clone size only sometimes, using once, few, many, or a class for an expanded clone.

TRBV6-5	.	TRBJ2-6	CASSSSSGANVLTF
TRBV18	.	TRBJ2-5	CASSPTIGISGFLGEETQYF
TRBV19	.	TRBJ2-2	CASRPPGLADRENTGELFF
TRBV6-1	.	TRBJ2-5	CASSGSKRAETQYF
TRBV28	.	TRBJ1-5	CASSLYQGARLFQPQHF
TRBV2	.	TRBJ2-5	CASSTGGETQYF
TRBV5-1	few	TRBJ2-1	CASSTPGDEQFF
TRBV7-2	.	TRBJ2-5	CASSSRLAGYQETQYF
TRBV6-1	.	TRBJ1-5	CASSEMWDQPQHF
TRBV2	.	TRBJ1-4	CAGNRAGEKLFF
TRBV9	.	TRBJ1-5	CASSRGGNQPQHF
TRBV6-5	.	TRBJ2-7	CASSSRVSGYYEQYF
TRBV5-1	.	TRBJ1-1	CASSLGGTANTEAFF
TRBV6-5	.	TRBJ2-3	CASSYRASADTQYF
TRBV6-5	.	TRBJ2-7	CASSRTELYEQYF
TRBV7-8	.	TRBJ1-2	CASSLGTSEGYTF
TRBV28	.	TRBJ1-2	CANSIRDREVYGYTF
TRBV27	once	TRBJ1-2	CASRSGSNYGYTF
TRBV4-3	once	TRBJ2-5	CASSQDGPPSGEQYF
TRBV7-2	few	TRBJ1-1	CASSLVQSTDRFF
TRBV27	once	TRBJ2-2	CASSSPRQGYHTGELFF
TRBV11-2	.	TRBJ2-5	CASSLLGGQETQYF